This T cell receptor (beta chain) comes out of a study of early T cells in non-severe SARS-CoV-2 infection. For the study at large: Chains were unpaired, as sequencing was done on bulk RNA from unsorted whole blood.

Trimming took off 0 bases at V and 1 base at J, with 7 bases between the two ends. CDR1 and CDR2 from the germline V gene are SGDLS and YYNGEE. There are 15 residues in the CDR3. Unique molecular identifiers (one per individual cDNA molecule) were attached. MiXCR, run by TCRdb on the 5' RACE reads, gives a single entry per CDR3 protein. The sample contains 48,000 or so distinct CDR3 sequences, approximately 6% of which appear only once. Broader study findings: Matching with VDJdb favored anti-spike CD8 responses (missing private and CD4 specificities).

This clonotype was observed a few times. As yet, its antigen is unknown. Material: whole blood, obtained at baseline. The chain employs TRBV9 and TRBJ1-4; no definite D call. The sequence came from an adult who was a healthcare worker with PCR-confirmed SARS-CoV-2 infection or an uninfected control (not recorded which). CDR3 sequence reads: CASSVAGGTNEKLFF. The CDR3 DNA reads TGTGCCAGCAGCGTAGCGGGAGGAACTAATGAAAAACTGTTTTTT.